The 27 T cell receptor beta chains below all came from one sample that was sequenced in a study of OX40 agonist ivuxolimab in advanced cancers. Profiled with immunoSEQ multiplex PCR; TCRdb holds only in-frame clones, not every one. The repertoire consists of more than 45,000 clones, with about 82% occurring once and the leading ten covering 2% to 3%. Sequenced here: CD4+ or CD8+ T cells sorted from blood, sampled in a trial of the OX40 agonist ivuxolimab. Source of these receptors: an adult with an advanced solid tumor such as melanoma, head and neck, liver or kidney cancer.

The CDR3 spells CASSLGGLWNQPQHF. CDR3 in DNA: TGTGCCAGCAGTTTGGGGGGGCTGTGGAATCAGCCCCAGCATTTT. The V call is TRBV27, the J call TRBJ1-5; the D gene is possibly TRBD1 (6 bases). With 3 bases removed from V and 4 bases from J, the gap between germline ends came to 13 bases. Germline V gene sequence: CDR1 MNHEY, CDR2 SMNVEV (reference sequence). The CDR3 totals 15 residues.

This chain uses TRBV7-8 with TRBJ2-5; no reliable D call. The CDR3 loop spans 12 amino acids. From germline, CDR1 is SGHVS and CDR2 FQNEAQ. Trimming cost V 5 bases and J 5 bases, with 9 bases left between them. In nucleotides, the CDR3 is TGTGCCAGCAGCCTACCGAGGGAGACCCAGTACTTC. The encoded protein is CASSLPRETQYF.

This clone was seen once. The gene calls are TRBV5-1 and TRBJ2-5, with TRBD1 as a possible D gene (6 bases). Germline CDR1 reads SGHRS; CDR2 reads YFSETQ. There are 13 residues in the CDR3. The ends were cut back, 1 base at V and 3 bases at J, with 7 bases in the middle. The CDR3 here is CASSLSGEETQYF. In DNA, the CDR3 is TGCGCCAGCAGCTTGTCAGGGGAAGAGACCCAGTACTTC.

The chain employs TRBV19 and TRBJ2-3; maybe TRBD1 (6 bases). Germline CDR1 LNHDA, CDR2 SQIVND (reference sequence). The CDR3 extends over 17 amino acids. Trimming shortened V by 4 bases and J by 1 base, and 18 bases separated the two germline ends. This CDR3 reads CASSTSKGAGGTDTQYF. The CDR3 DNA sequence: TGTGCCAGTAGTACCAGTAAAGGGGCAGGGGGCACAGATACGCAGTATTTT.

This sequence joins TRBV5-1 and TRBJ1-2; 7 nucleotides match TRBD1. Germline values: CDR1 SGHRS, CDR2 YFSETQ. The J segment lost 8 bases and the V segment lost 3 bases, leaving 16 bases of the junction unmatched. The CDR3 runs 16 residues. The DNA for the CDR3 is TGCGCCAGCAGCTCCACTGGTGGTACAGGGGCAAGGGGCTACACCTTC. It encodes CASSSTGGTGARGYTF.

The chain's CDR3 is CASSLEGVSSGANVLTF. CDR3 DNA sequence: TGTGCCAGCAGTCTAGAGGGTGTCAGCTCTGGGGCCAACGTCCTGACTTTC. V gene TRBV6-4 combines with J gene TRBJ2-6, with D possibly matching TRBD2 (5 bases). There are 17 residues in the CDR3. Per the germline V gene, CDR1 is MRHNA and CDR2 is SNTAGT. The V gene lost 5 bases and the J gene lost 0 bases, with 14 bases spanning the gap.

V gene TRBV7-2 combines with J gene TRBJ1-1; D might be TRBD1 (6 bases). The germline V gene encodes CDR1 SGHTA and CDR2 FQGNSA. CDR3 length: 13 amino acids. Deletions cut 5 bases from V and 3 bases from J, with 10 bases between. The CDR3 loop reads CASSRQVDTEAFF. The CDR3 DNA reads as TGTGCCAGCAGCAGACAGGTGGACACTGAAGCTTTCTTT.

This chain uses TRBV5-1 with TRBJ1-6; no reliable D call. V was clipped by 0 bases and J by 0 bases, with 7 bases between them. CDR3 length: 16 amino acids. CDR1 is SGHRS, CDR2 YFSETQ, per germline. The CDR3 reads CASSLVQSSYNSPLHF. The CDR3 coding sequence is TGCGCCAGCAGCTTGGTTCAGAGCTCCTATAATTCACCCCTCCACTTT.

The chain carries TRBV25-1 and TRBJ1-5; no clear D. Germline CDR1 and CDR2: MGHDK and SYGVNS. Trimming cost V 8 bases and J 3 bases, with 14 bases left between them. The CDR3 sequence is 14 residues long. CDR3: CASRAMGNNQPQHF. Here the CDR3 DNA reads TGTGCCAGCCGGGCCATGGGGAACAATCAGCCCCAGCATTTT.

The genes are TRBV5-5 and TRBJ2-5, with unresolved D. Per the germline V gene, CDR1 is SGHKS and CDR2 is YYEKEE (reference sequence). This CDR3 contains 14 residues. Deletions cut 1 base from V and 1 base from J, with 8 bases between. In DNA form, the CDR3 reads TGTGCCAGCAGCTTGACCGGAATCCAAGAGACCCAGTACTTC. It translates to CASSLTGIQETQYF.

V gene TRBV6-1 combines with J gene TRBJ1-5, with 11 bases identical to TRBD1. With 6 bases clipped from V and 6 bases from J, the junction kept 4 bases outside the gene matches. The germline V gene encodes CDR1 MNHNS and CDR2 SASEGT. The CDR3 loop spans 14 amino acids. This CDR3 is CASSPGQGVQPQHF. The DNA of the CDR3 is TGTGCCAGCAGCCCGGGACAGGGGGTTCAGCCCCAGCATTTT.

The rearrangement joins TRBV28 to TRBJ2-1; 8 bases are a match to TRBD1. CDR1 and CDR2 (germline): MDHEN, SYDVKM. The CDR3 covers 15 residues. Trimming removed 3 bases from V and 8 bases from J; junction bases left unmatched: 9. The CDR3 is CASSLRQGAGDEQFF. The CDR3 DNA reads TGTGCCAGCAGTTTGAGGCAGGGGGCAGGTGATGAGCAGTTCTTC.

V gene TRBV19 combines with J gene TRBJ1-5, with a possible D match to TRBD1 (5 bases). The CDR3 contains 15 residues. Trimming took 6 bases from V and 1 from J, leaving 13 bases between them. CDR1 is LNHDA and CDR2 is SQIVND in the germline V gene (reference sequence). The CDR3 DNA sequence: TGTGCCAGTAGGGCCCCCGGGGGGAGCAATCAGCCCCAGCATTTT. Translated: CASRAPGGSNQPQHF.

The V call is TRBV5-6, the J call TRBJ2-7; D is unresolved. The CDR3 totals 12 residues. CDR1 and CDR2 (germline): SGHDT, YYEEEE. Trimming pared 4 bases from V and 0 bases from J, leaving 5 bases between. Written as DNA, the CDR3 is TGTGCCAGCAGCCTCTACTCCTACGAGCAGTACTTC. It is translated as CASSLYSYEQYF.

V gene TRBV7-2 combines with J gene TRBJ1-5, with TRBD1 matching over 7 bases. CDR3 length: 13 residues. Germline V gives CDR1 SGHTA, CDR2 FQGNSA. After removal of 8 bases from V and 3 bases from J, the junction contained 4 bases not matched to a gene. Written as DNA, the CDR3 is TGTGCCAGCGGGACAGCCTACAATCAGCCCCAGCATTTT. Translating gives CASGTAYNQPQHF.

V and J are TRBV30 and TRBJ2-7, with 11 bases lining up with TRBD2. With V trimmed by 5 bases and J by 0 bases, 3 bases remained unmatched. CDR1 is GTSNPN, CDR2 SVGIG, per germline (reference sequence). This CDR3 region has 14 residues. The CDR3 loop reads CAWATSGGSYEQYF. The CDR3 DNA reads as TGTGCCTGGGCCACTAGCGGGGGCTCCTACGAGCAGTACTTC.

The chain couples TRBV28 to TRBJ2-1; a weak D match, TRBD2 (5 bases). The V gene lost 3 bases and the J gene lost 12 bases, with 12 bases spanning the gap. The CDR3 is made up of 12 amino acids. The germline V gene encodes CDR1 MDHEN and CDR2 SYDVKM. The CDR3: CASSFDGDLQFF. For the CDR3, the DNA is TGTGCCAGCAGTTTCGACGGGGATCTGCAGTTCTTC.

The J gene is TRBJ2-4, the V gene TRBV15; weak D call: TRBD1 (5 bases). The germline CDR1 and CDR2 sequences are LNHNV and YYDKDF (reference sequence). This CDR3 contains 15 residues. Trimming shortened V by 1 base and J by 6 bases, and 13 bases separated the two germline ends. This CDR3 reads CATSRVQAPLNIQYF. For the CDR3, the DNA is TGTGCCACCAGCAGAGTACAGGCACCGTTAAACATTCAGTACTTC.

Remarks on this clone: At one end the junction does not follow the germline gene, possibly because of a read error. The chain joins TRBV5-1 to TRBJ1-2; possible D gene TRBD1, 5 bases. Germline lookup yields CDR1 SGHRS and CDR2 YFSETQ. The CDR3 extends over 14 amino acids. The CDR3 is CASSFDTGGYRYTF. CDR3 bases: TGCGCCAGCAGCTTCGATACAGGTGGCTATCGCTACACCTTC.

The chain is built from TRBV6-1 and TRBJ2-7, with unresolved D. Germline V gene data show CDR1 as MNHNS and CDR2 as SASEGT. V lost 5 bases and J 6 bases, leaving 8 bases between the germline ends. The CDR3 contains 11 residues. CDR3 DNA: TGTGCCAGCAGTTCCTTATTCGAGCAGTACTTC. It is translated as CASSSLFEQYF.

The chain has TRBV5-1 and TRBJ1-1; TRBD1 matches 10 bases. With V trimmed by 5 bases and J by 6 bases, 10 bases remained unmatched. The CDR3 spans 15 residues. The germline CDR1 and CDR2 sequences are SGHRS and YFSETQ. CDR3 residues: CASRPLDRGLSEAFF. CDR3 nucleotides: TGCGCCAGCAGACCCCTCGACAGGGGGCTCTCTGAAGCTTTCTTT.

V usage is TRBV4-1 and J usage is TRBJ2-5; D not certain. CDR1 and CDR2 from the germline V gene are MGHRA and YSYEKL. V was cut by 4 bases and J by 1 base, with 13 bases left in between. There are 15 residues in the CDR3. CDR3 region: CASSPDISSQETQYF. CDR3 coding DNA: TGCGCCAGCAGCCCGGATATTAGCAGCCAAGAGACCCAGTACTTC.

The CDR3: CASSLSYIDNEQFF. For the CDR3, the DNA is TGTGCCAGCAGTTTATCGTACATAGACAATGAGCAGTTCTTC. This chain connects TRBV27 to TRBJ2-1; D not certain. Trimming pared 0 bases from V and 5 bases from J, leaving 8 bases between. Germline V gene sequence: CDR1 MNHEY, CDR2 SMNVEV (reference sequence). This CDR3 is built from 14 residues.

This chain uses TRBV7-2 with TRBJ1-3; perhaps TRBD1 as D (5 bases). Trimming took 2 bases from V and 2 from J, leaving 10 bases between them. This CDR3 has 15 residues. Germline lookup yields CDR1 SGHTA and CDR2 FQGNSA. The CDR3 reads CASSLNWGAGNTIYF. CDR3 sequence (DNA): TGTGCCAGCAGCTTAAACTGGGGGGCTGGAAACACCATATATTTT.

This chain connects TRBV6-5 to TRBJ1-2, with D maybe TRBD1 (5 bases). From germline, CDR1 is MNHEY and CDR2 SVGAGI. The CDR3 extends over 14 amino acids. The V and J ends lost 1 base and 0 bases respectively, with 6 bases between them. The CDR3 reads CASSYWTTNYGYTF. The CDR3 DNA reads as TGTGCCAGCAGTTACTGGACAACTAACTATGGCTACACCTTC.

V is TRBV9 and J is TRBJ2-2, with D possibly being TRBD1 (6 bases). V lost 2 bases and J 2 bases, leaving 7 bases between the germline ends. The CDR3 covers 14 residues. Germline values: CDR1 SGDLS, CDR2 YYNGEE. The CDR3: CASSVDSNTGELFF. The CDR3 coding sequence is TGTGCCAGCAGCGTGGACAGTAACACCGGGGAGCTGTTTTTT.

The chain joins TRBV19 to TRBJ1-2, with no clear D. This CDR3 contains 14 residues. Germline CDR1 and CDR2: LNHDA and SQIVND (reference sequence). Trimming pared 1 base from V and 5 bases from J, leaving 11 bases between. DNA for the CDR3: TGTGCCAGTAGTATAGTCTGGAGCGAGTATGGCTACACCTTC. This codes for CASSIVWSEYGYTF.